A selection of T cell receptor beta chains follows, all from one sample in a study of T-cell memory formation after mild COVID-19. From the 5' RACE reads, TCRdb called clonotypes with MiXCR, one entry per CDR3 protein. Of hundreds of thousands of distinct CDR3 sequences listed, less than 25% are singletons. Sequencing was carried out using PBMCs or a T cell subset sorted from them (not recorded which). These TCRs come from an adult woman who had mild COVID-19 (a few samples of this study predate the infection). Cell type and time point are not known. Each CDR3 is given with its conserved first and last residue. D genes are given only for firm matches. The listing skips clone size in some rows; elsewhere it reads once, few, many or a size class.

j_call	clone_size	v_call	d_call	cdr3_nt	cdr3_aa
TRBJ2-7	.	TRBV4-1	.	TGCGCCAGCAGCCAAGGTTTGTTTACGAACCGGGACGAGCAGTACTTC	CASSQGLFTNRDEQYF
TRBJ2-3	.	TRBV5-6	.	TGTGCCAGCACCTCATATTTTACGGATACGCAGTATTTT	CASTSYFTDTQYF
TRBJ2-1	few	TRBV6-4	.	TGTGCCAGCAGTGACCGGGACAACAATGAGCAGTTCTTC	CASSDRDNNEQFF
TRBJ2-1	few	TRBV5-1	.	TGCGCCAGCAGCTCGGACGGGGACTCCTACAATGAGCAGTTCTTC	CASSSDGDSYNEQFF
TRBJ2-7	many	TRBV10-3	.	TGTGCCATCAGTGACAAATTTGGGTCCTACGAGCAGTACTTC	CAISDKFGSYEQYF
TRBJ1-2	few	TRBV5-1	TRBD1	TGCGCCAGCAGCTTCATCGACAGGGTGGATGGCTACACCTTC	CASSFIDRVDGYTF
TRBJ2-5	.	TRBV13	.	TGTGCCAGCAGCCCTGGACCCGATCAAGAGACCCAGTACTTC	CASSPGPDQETQYF
TRBJ2-1	few	TRBV15	.	TGTGCCACCAGCCTTCTGGGGGGGCCCAATGAGCAGTTCTTC	CATSLLGGPNEQFF
TRBJ1-1	.	TRBV9	.	TGTGCCAGCAGCGACAGGGCCAACACTGAAGCTTTCTTT	CASSDRANTEAFF
TRBJ2-1	.	TRBV20-1	.	TGCAGTGCTAGAGTTTGGGGTCTAGCAGGGAATATAGATAATGAGCAGTTCTTC	CSARVWGLAGNIDNEQFF
TRBJ2-3	.	TRBV29-1	.	TGCAGCGTTGAAGGGGGGAGTGTGACTAGCACAGATACGCAGTATTTT	CSVEGGSVTSTDTQYF
TRBJ2-5	few	TRBV27	.	TGTGCCAGCAGGCGGGCGGGGAGCTTCCAAGAGACCCAGTACTTC	CASRRAGSFQETQYF
TRBJ2-1	.	TRBV25-1	TRBD2	TGTGCCAGCAGTGAAAGGACTAGCGGGTTCGGCAATGAGCAGTTCTTC	CASSERTSGFGNEQFF
TRBJ2-2	many	TRBV18	.	TGTGCCAGCTCACCCAACAGTCCCCACGCGAACACCGGGGAGCTGTTTTTT	CASSPNSPHANTGELFF
TRBJ1-5	once	TRBV27	.	TGTGCCAGCAGTTTCGAGAGATATCAGCCCCAGCATTTT	CASSFERYQPQHF
TRBJ2-7	.	TRBV6-5	TRBD2	TGTGCCAGCAGCCGAGGACTAGCGGGAGGGCCATTGGGCGCCGAGCAGTACTTC	CASSRGLAGGPLGAEQYF
TRBJ1-5	.	TRBV6-6	.	TGTGCCAGCAGTTACGGACCTCAGGGATCGAGCAATCAGCCCCAGCATTTT	CASSYGPQGSSNQPQHF
TRBJ1-1	few	TRBV6-2/TRBV6-3	.	TGTGCCAGCACGACCGGGGGGCGGGGTGAAGCTTTCTTT	CASTTGGRGEAFF
TRBJ1-5	.	TRBV4-2	.	TGTGCCAGCAGCCAAGATCCGGGGATTAGCAATCAGCCCCAGCATTTT	CASSQDPGISNQPQHF
TRBJ2-7	.	TRBV12-3/TRBV12-4	.	TGTGCCAGCAGTCCTCTCACCGGGGACGAGCAGTACTTC	CASSPLTGDEQYF
TRBJ2-5	few	TRBV7-9	TRBD2	TGTGCCAGCAGCCAACTAGCGGGAGACCAAGAGACCCAGTACTTC	CASSQLAGDQETQYF
TRBJ2-1	once	TRBV7-9	TRBD2	TGTGCCAGCAGCCGAATCGGGACTAGCGGGTATCTGGGGCAGTTCTTC	CASSRIGTSGYLGQFF